One sample yielded the 10 T cell receptor beta chains listed below, sequenced in a study of T cell repertoires in cytomegalovirus infection. MiXCR, run by TCRdb on the reads, gives a single entry per CDR3 protein. The sample contains hundreds of thousands of distinct CDR3 sequences, around 31% of which appear only once. Their antigens remain unidentified. The sample here was cultured PBMCs, taken from culture after CMV antigen stimulation. These TCRs come from a human donor in good health (CMV status not recorded). Some clones in this sample may be carry-over from other donors' samples.

This chain uses TRBV7-2 with TRBJ2-7; D possibly uses TRBD1 or TRBD2 (5 bases each). V was clipped by 3 bases and J by 1 base, with 13 bases between them. The CDR3 sequence is 15 residues long. CDR1 is SGHTA and CDR2 is FQGNSA in the germline V gene. The DNA of the CDR3 is TGTGCCAGCAGCTTCCGAGGGGCGCAGTCCTACGAGCAGTACTTC. Protein: CASSFRGAQSYEQYF. Using reference TRBV7-2 and TRBJ2-7 for the parts outside the CDR3, the full variable domain is GAGVSQSPSNKVTEKGKDVELRCDPISGHTALYWYRQSLGQGLEFLIYFQGNSAPDKSGLPSDRFSAERTGGSVSTLTIQRTQQEDSAVYLCASSFRGAQSYEQYFGPGTRLTVT.

V usage is TRBV20-1 and J usage is TRBJ1-5; a weak D match, TRBD1 (6 bases). The V and J ends lost 5 bases and 3 bases respectively, with 11 bases between them. Germline-derived CDR1 and CDR2 are DFQATT and SNEGSKA (reference sequence). There are 13 residues in the CDR3. CDR3 in DNA: TGCAGTGCTCAGCAGGGGAACAATCAGCCCCAGCATTTT. Its protein product is CSAQQGNNQPQHF.

This clonotype showed up many times. This chain connects TRBV7-2 to TRBJ2-7; no clear D gene. V was shortened by 5 bases and J by 7 bases, with 18 bases between the two germline ends. This CDR3 comprises 14 residues. The germline V gene encodes CDR1 SGHTA and CDR2 FQGNSA. DNA of the CDR3: TGTGCCAGCAGCCCCTACCCGGGCGTAGGGGAGCAGTACTTC. As protein: CASSPYPGVGEQYF.

This clonotype turned up a few times. J is TRBJ2-3 and V is TRBV5-1, with unresolved D. Germline V gene data show CDR1 as SGHRS and CDR2 as YFSETQ. CDR3 size: 13 residues. V was cut by 4 bases and J by 5 bases, with 11 bases left in between. CDR3 nucleotide sequence: TGCGCCAGCAGCCCGGAATTGGGAGATACGCAGTATTTT. The encoded protein is CASSPELGDTQYF.

This sequence joins TRBV7-8 and TRBJ2-5; 10 bases map to TRBD2. With V trimmed by 5 bases and J by 2 bases, 14 bases remained unmatched. CDR1 and CDR2 from the germline V gene are SGHVS and FQNEAQ. CDR3 length equals 18 residues. The CDR3 nucleotides are TGTGCCAGCAGCCCAGACCTAGCGGGGGCTGTAGGGCAAGAGACCCAGTACTTC. It translates to CASSPDLAGAVGQETQYF.

This clonotype was recorded at least ten times. Here the CDR3 reads CASTSGVGNTGELFF. CDR3 nucleotides: TGTGCCAGCACTAGCGGAGTGGGGAACACCGGGGAGCTGTTTTTT. V and J are TRBV11-2 and TRBJ2-2, with 7 bases that match TRBD2. This CDR3 is built from 15 residues. V lost 7 bases to trimming and J lost 1 base; unmatched junction nucleotides: 6. CDR1 is SGHAT and CDR2 is FQNNGV in the germline V gene.

The rearrangement links TRBV7-9 to TRBJ2-5, with D perhaps assigned TRBD1 or TRBD2 (6 bases each). The germline V gene encodes CDR1 SEHNR and CDR2 FQNEAQ (reference sequence). CDR3 size: 14 residues. V lost 8 bases and J lost 1, with 14 bases in between. This CDR3 is CASRAPGAQETQYF. The CDR3, as DNA: TGTGCCAGCCGAGCGCCGGGGGCCCAAGAGACCCAGTACTTC.

This clonotype occurred a few times. The CDR3 loop is CASSAGTSGGGSTDTQYF. In nucleotides, the CDR3 is TGTGCCAGCAGCGCTGGGACTAGCGGGGGGGGAAGCACAGATACGCAGTATTTT. J is TRBJ2-3 and V is TRBV7-8, with 16 bases fitting TRBD2. Germline trimming cut 5 bases from V and 0 bases from J; bases unmatched to any gene: 5. CDR3 size: 18 residues. Germline V gives CDR1 SGHVS, CDR2 FQNEAQ.

This chain joins TRBV29-1 and TRBJ2-1, with 13 nucleotides matching TRBD2. This CDR3 contains 16 residues. The germline V gene has CDR1 SQVTM and CDR2 ANQGSEA. Germline trimming cut 3 bases from V and 1 base from J; bases unmatched to any gene: 3. CDR3 bases: TGCAGCGTTGAGGGACTAGCGGGGATATCCTACAATGAGCAGTTCTTC. The encoded protein is CSVEGLAGISYNEQFF.

This clonotype was observed at least ten times. V gene TRBV7-2 combines with J gene TRBJ1-2; TRBD1 matches at 9 bases. V shed 5 bases, J shed 7 bases, and the junction held 5 bases outside the gene matches. From germline, CDR1 is SGHTA and CDR2 FQGNSA. This CDR3 has 13 residues. The CDR3 sequence: CASSLQGAFGYTF. The DNA of the CDR3 is TGTGCCAGCAGCCTACAGGGGGCGTTTGGCTACACCTTC.